The 26 T cell receptor beta chains given below trace back to one sample, sequenced in a study of chemoradiotherapy in HPV16-positive cancers (dated by TCRdb to between 2021 and 2024). Library generation was performed with the immunoSEQ multiplex PCR assay. TCRdb's version of the immuneACCESS table is confined to in-frame rearrangements and falls short of the full clone set. An unresolved V gene accounts for under half of the shortfall where checked; the remainder is of unknown origin. In all, the sample holds more than 10,000 clones, and roughly 80% of those were seen once. Clones ranked in the top ten supply about 1.3% of the sample. Collection of the sample occurred from a patient who underwent chemoradiotherapy. The receptors here all came from a human donor with HPV-associated anogenital cancer.

The J gene is TRBJ2-5, the V gene TRBV7-9; 8 bases map to TRBD1. The CDR3 covers 14 residues. Germline CDR1 is SEHNR and CDR2 is FQNEAQ (reference sequence). The J segment lost 4 bases and the V segment lost 5 bases, leaving 6 bases of the junction unmatched. The CDR3 nucleotides read TGTGCCAGCAGCGGACAGGGTGGCCCAGAGACCCAGTACTTC. Its translation is CASSGQGGPETQYF.

This clone was seen a handful of times. The J gene is TRBJ1-1, the V gene TRBV6-1; D uncertain. There are 14 residues in the CDR3. Germline CDR1 MNHNS, CDR2 SASEGT. The germline V and J ends were trimmed by 1 base and 2 bases, with 8 bases remaining between them. CDR3 sequence reads: CASSEDGRNTEAFF. CDR3 coding DNA: TGTGCCAGCAGTGAAGACGGAAGAAACACTGAAGCTTTCTTT.

The chain uses TRBV20-1 and TRBJ2-5; weak D call: TRBD1 (5 bases). Deletions cut 7 bases from V and 5 bases from J, with 11 bases between. CDR3 size: 11 residues. Germline values: CDR1 DFQATT, CDR2 SNEGSKA (reference sequence). The CDR3 DNA reads as TGCAGTGTCCCAGGGCGGGAGACCCAGTACTTC. Its protein is CSVPGRETQYF.

The V call is TRBV4-1, the J call TRBJ2-1; D not certain. The germline V gene has CDR1 MGHRA and CDR2 YSYEKL. Trimming left V 1 base short and J 13 bases short, with 20 bases between. The CDR3 contains 15 residues. The CDR3 region is CASSQGRYTVTRQFF. The CDR3 DNA follows: TGCGCCAGCAGCCAAGGTAGGTATACTGTAACCCGTCAGTTCTTC.

V and J are TRBV19 and TRBJ1-3; no firm D call. Germline CDR1 is LNHDA and CDR2 is SQIVND (reference sequence). Trimming removed 2 bases at V and 4 bases at J, with 18 bases between. The CDR3 has 17 amino acids. CDR3 amino acids: CASSIHQGQPAGNTIYF. CDR3 DNA: TGTGCCAGTAGTATACATCAAGGCCAACCGGCGGGAAACACCATATATTTT.

V is TRBV14 and J is TRBJ1-5, with D hard to call. V lost 1 base, J lost 7 bases, and 8 bases lay in between. Germline assignment: CDR1 SGHDN and CDR2 FVKESK. CDR3 length: 13 residues. CDR3 sequence reads: CASSQGWKQPQHF. The CDR3 nucleotides read TGTGCCAGCAGCCAAGGCTGGAAGCAGCCCCAGCATTTT.

The V gene is TRBV11-3, the J gene TRBJ1-4; the D gene is possibly TRBD1 (6 bases). The V and J ends lost 5 bases and 3 bases respectively, with 19 bases between them. The CDR3 length is 17 residues. The V gene's germline CDR1 is SGHNT and CDR2 YENEEA. CDR3 sequence reads: CASSRGGRGTSNEKLFF. CDR3 sequence (DNA): TGTGCCAGCAGCAGAGGGGGACGGGGAACCTCTAATGAAAAACTGTTTTTT.

This chain links TRBV29-1 with TRBJ1-1, with a tentative D call TRBD1 (5 bases). The germline CDR1 and CDR2 sequences are SQVTM and ANQGSEA. V was clipped by 6 bases and J by 5 bases, with 16 bases between them. The CDR3 length is 13 residues. The CDR3 is CSVSWGDGTEAFF. The CDR3 DNA reads TGCAGCGTCTCCTGGGGGGATGGGACTGAAGCTTTCTTT.

CDR3 in amino acids: CSVRQSGTDTQYF. In nucleotides, the CDR3 is TGCAGCGTACGACAGAGCGGCACAGATACGCAGTATTTT. This chain uses TRBV29-1 with TRBJ2-3; D might be TRBD1 (5 bases). V was cut by 6 bases and J by 1 base, with 11 bases left in between. This CDR3 has 13 residues. Per the germline V gene, CDR1 is SQVTM and CDR2 is ANQGSEA.

The chain couples TRBV11-3 to TRBJ2-5, with no clear D. The ends were cut back, 3 bases at V and 7 bases at J, with 12 bases in the middle. Germline V gene lookup returns CDR1 SGHNT and CDR2 YENEEA. The CDR3 is made up of 13 amino acids. The CDR3 DNA is TGTGCCAGCAGCTTGCCCCCGCAATTGACCCAGTACTTC. Encoded protein: CASSLPPQLTQYF.

This chain links TRBV2 with TRBJ2-5, with 9 bases that match TRBD1. CDR1 is SNHLY, CDR2 FYNNEI, per germline. The CDR3 length is 13 residues. After removal of 8 bases from V and 5 bases from J, the junction contained 6 bases not matched to a gene. CDR3 region: CASRTGARETQYF. The CDR3 region has the DNA TGTGCCAGCCGGACAGGGGCGCGGGAGACCCAGTACTTC.

The chain couples TRBV5-1 to TRBJ1-1, with D uncertain. The ends were cut back, 3 bases at V and 3 bases at J, with 9 bases in the middle. This CDR3 comprises 13 residues. CDR1 and CDR2 (germline): SGHRS, YFSETQ. Here the CDR3 reads CASSSGADTEAFF. DNA for the CDR3: TGCGCCAGCAGCTCGGGCGCCGACACTGAAGCTTTCTTT.

The chain joins TRBV7-2 to TRBJ1-6; D is ambiguous. V was clipped by 4 bases and J by 10 bases, with 11 bases between them. Germline V lookup: CDR1 SGHTA, CDR2 FQGNSA. The CDR3 is made up of 13 amino acids. The CDR3 spells CASSSQRESPLHF. Written as DNA, the CDR3 is TGTGCCAGCAGCTCACAACGTGAGTCACCCCTCCACTTT.

V usage is TRBV18 and J usage is TRBJ2-7; TRBD2 aligns across 15 bases. The J segment lost 2 bases and the V segment lost 4 bases, leaving 0 bases of the junction unmatched. The CDR3 is made up of 15 amino acids. Germline assignment: CDR1 KGHSH and CDR2 LQKENI. CDR3 amino acids: CASSRTSGGAYEQYF. The CDR3 DNA follows: TGTGCCAGCTCACGGACTAGCGGGGGGGCCTACGAGCAGTACTTC.

V gene TRBV25-1 combines with J gene TRBJ2-5; 7 bases map to TRBD1. The assigned J gene may be wrong: the sequence end matches TRBJ2-7 better. Germline V CDR1 and CDR2: MGHDK, SYGVNS. This CDR3 is built from 16 residues. The CDR3 DNA follows: TGTGCCAGCAGTGGCTCCTGGACAGGCCAACCCTACGAGCAGTACTTC. Its protein product is CASSGSWTGQPYEQYF.

V is TRBV11-2 and J is TRBJ1-1; no clear D gene. The CDR3 is 15 amino acids. CDR1 is SGHAT, CDR2 FQNNGV, per germline. Trimming took 0 bases from V and 0 from J, leaving 8 bases between them. The CDR3 DNA sequence: TGTGCCAGCAGCTTAGATTTACAGATGAACACTGAAGCTTTCTTT. It is translated as CASSLDLQMNTEAFF.

The rearrangement uses TRBV11-3 and TRBJ2-1, with D possibly being TRBD1 (5 bases). CDR1 and CDR2 (germline): SGHNT, YENEEA. This CDR3 has 15 residues. The V end lost 2 bases, the J end lost 7 bases, and 15 bases lay between the germline ends. The CDR3 sequence is CASSLRLQGWNEQFF. The DNA for the CDR3 is TGTGCCAGCAGCTTACGCCTCCAGGGCTGGAATGAGCAGTTCTTC.

The J gene is TRBJ1-1, the V gene TRBV5-6; possibly TRBD1 for D (5 bases). CDR1 is SGHDT and CDR2 is YYEEEE in the germline V gene. The CDR3 totals 12 residues. Trimming took off 1 base at V and 5 bases at J, with 6 bases between the two ends. CDR3: CASSLRGTEAFF. DNA of the CDR3: TGTGCCAGCAGCTTGCGGGGGACTGAAGCTTTCTTT.

The chain joins TRBV6-6 to TRBJ2-1; 10 positions match TRBD2. Trimming removed 5 bases from V and 5 bases from J; junction bases left unmatched: 6. The CDR3 consists of 15 residues. The germline CDR1 and CDR2 sequences are MNHNY and SVGAGI (reference sequence). The CDR3 DNA follows: TGTGCCAGCAGTCAACCGGGACTAGCGAACAATGAGCAGTTCTTC. It translates to CASSQPGLANNEQFF.

This clone appeared once. The chain has TRBV27 and TRBJ2-5, with D perhaps matching TRBD1 (6 bases). Gene TRBJ2-7 matches the end of the DNA better, so the J call may be wrong. Germline V gene sequence: CDR1 MNHEY, CDR2 SMNVEV (reference sequence). The CDR3 sequence is 11 residues long. CDR3 in amino acids: CASGTNYEQYF. The DNA for the CDR3 is TGTGCCAGCGGGACAAACTACGAGCAGTACTTC.

J is TRBJ2-3 and V is TRBV12-5; 8 bases agree with TRBD2. After removal of 1 base from V and 5 bases from J, the junction contained 8 bases not matched to a gene. The CDR3 has 16 amino acids. Germline-derived CDR1 and CDR2 are LGHNT and FRNRAP. The CDR3 protein is CASGLGLAGGKDTQYF. CDR3 DNA sequence: TGTGCTAGTGGTTTGGGGTTGGCGGGGGGTAAAGATACGCAGTATTTT.

J is TRBJ2-1 and V is TRBV28; D possibly uses TRBD1 or TRBD2 (5 bases each). The germline V and J ends were trimmed by 6 bases and 4 bases, with 19 bases remaining between them. Germline CDR1 MDHEN, CDR2 SYDVKM. CDR3 size: 16 residues. The CDR3 region has the DNA TGTGCCAGCAGGGACATCCGGGAATTTGGATACAATGAGCAGTTCTTC. Encoded protein: CASRDIREFGYNEQFF.

A few counts support this clone. V usage is TRBV7-8 and J usage is TRBJ2-1, with D unresolved. Germline V gene data show CDR1 as SGHVS and CDR2 as FQNEAQ. The V end was cut by 5 bases, the J end by 5 bases, with 16 bases between. The CDR3 totals 15 residues. The CDR3 DNA reads TGTGCCAGCAGCACGAATAAACACCGGGACAATGAGCAGTTCTTC. Residues: CASSTNKHRDNEQFF.

The chain uses TRBV7-2 and TRBJ2-1, with TRBD1 matching 9 bases. CDR1 is SGHTA and CDR2 is FQGNSA in the germline V gene. Trimming took 6 bases from V and 4 from J; bases not matched to a gene: 4. This CDR3 contains 14 residues. CDR3 residues: CASSSGTGYNEQFF. The CDR3 bases are TGTGCCAGCAGTTCCGGGACAGGGTACAATGAGCAGTTCTTC. The variable domain in full, completed from reference TRBV7-2 and TRBJ2-1, reads GAGVSQSPSNKVTEKGKDVELRCDPISGHTALYWYRQSLGQGLEFLIYFQGNSAPDKSGLPSDRFSAERTGGSVSTLTIQRTQQEDSAVYLCASSSGTGYNEQFFGPGTRLTVL.

Worth noting for this clone: This CDR3 is also generated by other DNA sequences in the sample. The V and J genes are TRBV19 and TRBJ2-1; TRBD1 matches at 7 bases. The CDR3 sequence is 15 residues long. V lost 4 bases and J lost 4; bases outside the gene matches: 7. Germline V lookup: CDR1 LNHDA, CDR2 SQIVND (reference sequence). The CDR3, as DNA: TGTGCCAGTAGTAGGGACAGTCTCCTGTACAATGAGCAGTTCTTC. Its protein product is CASSRDSLLYNEQFF.

This chain links TRBV6-5 with TRBJ2-2, with D unresolved. CDR3 size: 12 residues. Trimming pared 2 bases from V and 6 bases from J, leaving 4 bases between. From germline, CDR1 is MNHEY and CDR2 SVGAGI. CDR3 nucleotide sequence: TGTGCCAGCAGTTACGGCTCCGGGGAGCTGTTTTTT. Protein sequence: CASSYGSGELFF.